This TCR beta chain appears in the sequencing data of a study of early T cells in non-severe SARS-CoV-2 infection (dated by TCRdb to about 2021). For the wider study: Because TCR sequencing relied on bulk RNA taken from unsorted whole blood, pairing of alpha and beta chains was not possible. The investigation overall reported the following: VDJdb matching was skewed toward anti-spike CD8 responses and likely underestimated virus-specific expansions by missing private and CD4 specificities.

A case-control design nested within a healthcare worker cohort in London, UK, was used, with weekly nasopharyngeal swab PCR tests and blood sampling performed. Healthcare workers were recruited during the week of the UK lockdown, between 23 and 31 March 2020, and followed weekly for up to 16 weeks. Libraries were constructed by 5' RACE. The instrument was a NextSeq 500. Unique molecular identifiers were attached to individual cDNA molecules in the TCR library protocol so that sequencing error and PCR bias could be corrected. TCR alpha and beta chains were both sequenced, and the abundances of alpha and beta sequences in each sample were closely correlated with each other. From the authors' description of their analysis: Decombinator V4 was used to perform V gene, J gene and CDR3 annotation of TCR sequences. Expanded TCRs were defined as changing significantly between any two time points under a Poisson model with p below 0.0001. TCR abundances were normalised to the total number of TCRs sequenced per sample and were expressed as counts per million. TRAV1-2 paired with TRAJ12, TRAJ20 or TRAJ33 defined MAIT TCRs, while TRAV10 paired with TRAJ18 defined iNKT TCRs. VDJdb, accessed on 1 November 2021, was searched for TCRs annotated for CMV, EBV and SARS-CoV-2, and TCRs annotated for more than one antigen were excluded. The public reads were reanalyzed by TCRdb: fastp trimming at Q25, MiXCR alignment, in-frame beta chains only. Each CDR3 protein appears once, grouped with its most common genes and DNA. TCRdb assigned the V and J calls; the authors' analysis was not used. Counted in this sample were more than 65,000 distinct CDR3 sequences; 13% to 15% of them appeared once. The ten largest clones represent roughly 4.2% of the sample.

V lost 5 bases and J lost 3 bases, and the count of bases not matched to a germline gene is 10. CDR1 and CDR2, per the germline V gene, are MDHEN and SYDVKM. Counted from cysteine to phenylalanine, this CDR3 has 15 amino acids. Here the CDR3 DNA is all that survives: 45 bases in frame from base 1. Turning to this clonotype: No antigen is known for it. Base qualities are not recorded, but no much larger clone differs from it by a single base.

Sequences were derived from whole blood, sampled at baseline. This receptor was taken from an adult who was a healthcare worker with PCR-confirmed SARS-CoV-2 infection or an uninfected control (not recorded which). The chain is assembled from TRBV28 and TRBJ2-7; 7 middle bases align to TRBD1. The nucleotide sequence reads TGTGCCAGCAGTCCGGGGACAGTCTACATCTACGAGCAGTACTTC. Translated, this is CASSPGTVYIYEQYF.